This T cell receptor beta chain was recovered during a study of post-analysis software for immune sequencing data. The study, taken as a whole, reports: With TRBV5-6, TRBV5-1 and TRBV20-1 included, five TRBV segments were more frequent in patients than in controls.

This CDR3 has 15 residues. Germline values: CDR1 SGHRS, CDR2 YFSETQ. Prepared TCR beta cDNA libraries contained unique molecular identifiers. TCRdb redid the calling of the PCR reads with MiXCR, one entry per CDR3 protein. The sample contains roughly 800,000 distinct CDR3 sequences, roughly 50% of which appear only once. To note about this clonotype: As yet, its antigen is unknown.

The rearrangement joins TRBV5-1 to TRBJ2-5; 12 bases are a match to TRBD1. Gene TRBJ2-7 matches the end of the DNA better, so the J call may be wrong. This TCR was sampled from a girl aged 10 to 17 with multiple sclerosis. The sequenced sample consisted of blood. CDR3 sequence reads: CASSPGTGGKYEQYF. CDR3 bases: TGCGCCAGCAGCCCAGGGACAGGGGGCAAATACGAGCAGTACTTC.